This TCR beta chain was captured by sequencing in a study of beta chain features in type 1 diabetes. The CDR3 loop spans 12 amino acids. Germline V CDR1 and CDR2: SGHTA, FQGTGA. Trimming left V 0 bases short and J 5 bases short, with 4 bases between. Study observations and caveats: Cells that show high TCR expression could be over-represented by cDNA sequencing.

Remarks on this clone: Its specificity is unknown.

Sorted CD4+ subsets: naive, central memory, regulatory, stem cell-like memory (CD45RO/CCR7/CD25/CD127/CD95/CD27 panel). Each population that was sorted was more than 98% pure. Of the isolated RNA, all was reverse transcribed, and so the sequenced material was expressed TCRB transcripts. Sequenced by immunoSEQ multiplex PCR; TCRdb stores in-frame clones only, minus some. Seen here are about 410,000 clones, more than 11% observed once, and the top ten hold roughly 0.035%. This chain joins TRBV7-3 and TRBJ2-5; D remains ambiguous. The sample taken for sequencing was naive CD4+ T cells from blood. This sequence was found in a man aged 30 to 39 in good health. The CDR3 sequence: CASSLTTETQYF. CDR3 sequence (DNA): TGTGCCAGCAGCTTAACAACCGAGACCCAGTACTTC. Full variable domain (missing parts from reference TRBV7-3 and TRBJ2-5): GAGVSQTPSNKVTEKGKYVELRCDPISGHTALYWYRQSLGQGPEFLIYFQGTGAADDSGLPNDRFFAVRPEGSVSTLKIQRTERGDSAVYLCASSLTTETQYFGPGTRLLVL.